This TCR beta chain was sequenced during a study of sequential checkpoint blockade in melanoma. For the study at large: First-line arms were nivolumab then ipilimumab, or the reverse, randomized 1:1. About 90 pretreatment tumor DNA samples were TCRβ immunosequenced. Under 25 patients had tumor biopsies before treatment and at week 13.

There are 15 residues in the CDR3. V was clipped by 3 bases and J by 1 base, with 12 bases between them. The germline gives CDR1 SGHNT, CDR2 YENEEA. Treatment in this sample: randomized to nivolumab then ipilimumab (arm A) or the reverse (arm B). The method was immunoSEQ multiplex PCR; TCRdb's version includes in-frame clones alone and lacks a portion of them. The table shows roughly 8,400 clones, with around 23% occurring only once. Sample: tumor tissue (inferred from file names), taken from a patient given nivolumab and ipilimumab in sequence. This receptor was taken from a human donor with melanoma. The rearrangement links TRBV11-3 to TRBJ1-1; D is unclear. The CDR3 DNA reads TGTGCCAGCAGCTTGGCCAACAAGTGGAACACTGAAGCTTTCTTT. Translation gives CASSLANKWNTEAFF.